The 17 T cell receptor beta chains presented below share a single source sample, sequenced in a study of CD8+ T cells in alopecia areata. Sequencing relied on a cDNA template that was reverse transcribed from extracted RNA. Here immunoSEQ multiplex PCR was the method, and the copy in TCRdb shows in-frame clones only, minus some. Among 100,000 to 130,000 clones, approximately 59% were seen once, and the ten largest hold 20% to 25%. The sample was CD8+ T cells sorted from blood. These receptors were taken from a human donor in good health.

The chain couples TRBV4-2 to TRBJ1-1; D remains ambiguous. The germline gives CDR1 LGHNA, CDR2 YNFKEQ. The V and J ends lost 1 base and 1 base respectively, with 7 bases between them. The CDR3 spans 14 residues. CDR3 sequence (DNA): TGTGCCAGCAGCCAAGGAGACCAGAACACTGAAGCTTTCTTT. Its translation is CASSQGDQNTEAFF.

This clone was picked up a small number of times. CDR3 loop: CASSLTGNAYEQYF. The DNA for the CDR3 is TGTGCCAGCAGCTTAACAGGCAATGCCTACGAGCAGTACTTC. The chain couples TRBV7-9 to TRBJ2-7, with D perhaps matching TRBD1 (5 bases). The CDR3 sequence is 14 residues long. Germline V gene sequence: CDR1 SEHNR, CDR2 FQNEAQ (reference sequence). V shed 2 bases and J shed 2 bases, with 10 bases lying between them.

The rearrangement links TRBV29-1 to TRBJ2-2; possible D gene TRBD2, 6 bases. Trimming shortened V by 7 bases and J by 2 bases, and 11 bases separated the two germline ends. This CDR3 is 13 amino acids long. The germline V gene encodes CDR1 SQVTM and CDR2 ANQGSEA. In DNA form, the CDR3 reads TGCAGCGCCCACGGACTAAACACCGGGGAGCTGTTTTTT. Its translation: CSAHGLNTGELFF.

This CDR3 reads CASSYSSSTGGYGYTF. The CDR3 DNA reads as TGTGCCAGCAGTTACTCGAGTTCCACAGGGGGCTATGGCTACACCTTC. V gene TRBV27 combines with J gene TRBJ1-2, with 8 positions matching TRBD1. The CDR3 consists of 16 residues. The V gene's germline CDR1 is MNHEY and CDR2 SMNVEV (reference sequence). The V gene end was trimmed by 4 bases and the J gene end by 4 bases; junction bases not matched to a gene: 11.

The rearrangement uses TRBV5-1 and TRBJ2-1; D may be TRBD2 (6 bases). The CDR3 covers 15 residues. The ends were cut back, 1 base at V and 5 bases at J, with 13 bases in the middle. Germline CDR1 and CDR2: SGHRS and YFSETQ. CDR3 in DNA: TGCGCCAGCAGCTTGAGTGGCGGGGCCAACAATGAGCAGTTCTTC. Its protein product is CASSLSGGANNEQFF. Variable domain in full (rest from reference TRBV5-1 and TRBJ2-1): KAGVTQTPRYLIKTRGQQVTLSCSPISGHRSVSWYQQTPGQGLQFLFEYFSETQRNKGNFPGRFSGRQFSNSRSEMNVSTLELGDSALYLCASSLSGGANNEQFFGPGTRLTVL.

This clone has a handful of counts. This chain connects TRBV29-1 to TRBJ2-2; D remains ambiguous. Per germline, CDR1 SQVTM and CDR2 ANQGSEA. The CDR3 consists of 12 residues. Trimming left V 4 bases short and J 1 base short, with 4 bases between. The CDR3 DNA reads TGCAGCGTTGTTAGGAACACCGGGGAGCTGTTTTTT. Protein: CSVVRNTGELFF.

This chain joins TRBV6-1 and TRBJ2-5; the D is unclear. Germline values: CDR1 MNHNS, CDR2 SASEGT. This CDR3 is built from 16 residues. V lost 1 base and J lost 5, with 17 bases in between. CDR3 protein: CASSEGGWAPRETQYF. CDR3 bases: TGTGCCAGCAGTGAAGGTGGCTGGGCACCGCGGGAGACCCAGTACTTC.

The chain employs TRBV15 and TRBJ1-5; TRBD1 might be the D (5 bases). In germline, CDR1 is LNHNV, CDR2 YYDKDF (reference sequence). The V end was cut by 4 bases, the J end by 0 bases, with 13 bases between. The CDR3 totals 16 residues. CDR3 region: CATSTKTAYSNQPQHF. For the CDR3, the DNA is TGTGCCACCAGCACCAAGACAGCCTATAGCAATCAGCCCCAGCATTTT.

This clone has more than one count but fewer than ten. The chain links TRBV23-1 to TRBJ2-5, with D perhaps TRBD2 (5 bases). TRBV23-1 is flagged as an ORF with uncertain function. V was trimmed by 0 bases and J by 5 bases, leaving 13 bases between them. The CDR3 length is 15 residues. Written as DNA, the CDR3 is TGCGCCAGCAGTCAATCGAGGGTTTGGTTGGAGACCCAGTACTTC. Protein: CASSQSRVWLETQYF.

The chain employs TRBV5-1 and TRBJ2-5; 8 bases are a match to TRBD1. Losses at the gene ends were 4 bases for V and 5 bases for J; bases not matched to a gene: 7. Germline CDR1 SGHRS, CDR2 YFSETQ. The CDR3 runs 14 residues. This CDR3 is CASSPTGVGETQYF. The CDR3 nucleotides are TGCGCCAGCAGCCCGACAGGGGTCGGGGAGACCCAGTACTTC.

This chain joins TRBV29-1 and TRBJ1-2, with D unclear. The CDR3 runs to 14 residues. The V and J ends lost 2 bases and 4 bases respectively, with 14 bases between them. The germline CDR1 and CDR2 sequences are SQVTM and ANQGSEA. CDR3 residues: CSVEIRRPPYGYTF. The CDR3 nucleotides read TGCAGCGTTGAAATCCGACGGCCACCCTATGGCTACACCTTC.

CDR3 sequence reads: CASSDDRGSNSPLHF. CDR3 DNA: TGTGCCAGCAGTGATGACAGGGGGAGTAATTCACCCCTCCACTTT. The rearrangement joins TRBV6-1 to TRBJ1-6; 9 nucleotides align to TRBD1. Trimming cost V 3 bases and J 6 bases; bases outside gene matches: 3. CDR3 length: 15 residues. Germline-derived CDR1 and CDR2 are MNHNS and SASEGT.

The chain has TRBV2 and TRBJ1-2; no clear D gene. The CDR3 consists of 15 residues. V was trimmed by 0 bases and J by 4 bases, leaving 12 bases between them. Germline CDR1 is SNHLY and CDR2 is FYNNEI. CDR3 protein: CASSEAPGLLYGYTF. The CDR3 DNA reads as TGTGCCAGCAGTGAAGCGCCCGGACTTCTCTATGGCTACACCTTC.

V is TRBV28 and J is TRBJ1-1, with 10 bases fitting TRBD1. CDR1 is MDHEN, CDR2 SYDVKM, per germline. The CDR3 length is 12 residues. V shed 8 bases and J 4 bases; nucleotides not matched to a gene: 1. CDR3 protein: CASRDRGTEAFF. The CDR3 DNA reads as TGTGCCAGCCGGGACAGGGGCACTGAAGCTTTCTTT.

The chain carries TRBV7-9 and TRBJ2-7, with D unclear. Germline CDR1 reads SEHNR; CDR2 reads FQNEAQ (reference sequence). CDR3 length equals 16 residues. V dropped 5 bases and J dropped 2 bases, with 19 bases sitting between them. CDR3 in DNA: TGTGCCAGCAGCAGTGGGCGGTCAAGGGCCCCCTACGAGCAGTACTTC. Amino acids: CASSSGRSRAPYEQYF. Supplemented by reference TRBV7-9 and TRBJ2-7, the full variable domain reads DTGVSQNPRHKITKRGQNVTFRCDPISEHNRLYWYRQTLGQGPEFLTYFQNEAQLEKSRLLSDRFSAERPKGSFSTLEIQRTEQGDSAMYLCASSSGRSRAPYEQYFGPGTRLTVT.

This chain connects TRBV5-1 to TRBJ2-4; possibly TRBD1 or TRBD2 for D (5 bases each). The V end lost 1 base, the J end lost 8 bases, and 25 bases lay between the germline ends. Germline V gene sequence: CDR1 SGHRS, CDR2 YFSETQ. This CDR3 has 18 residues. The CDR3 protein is CASSLRGPALGEVDIQYF. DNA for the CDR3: TGCGCCAGCAGCTTGCGGGGACCCGCCTTAGGTGAGGTGGACATTCAGTACTTC. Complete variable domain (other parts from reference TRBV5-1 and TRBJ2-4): KAGVTQTPRYLIKTRGQQVTLSCSPISGHRSVSWYQQTPGQGLQFLFEYFSETQRNKGNFPGRFSGRQFSNSRSEMNVSTLELGDSALYLCASSLRGPALGEVDIQYFGAGTRLSVL.

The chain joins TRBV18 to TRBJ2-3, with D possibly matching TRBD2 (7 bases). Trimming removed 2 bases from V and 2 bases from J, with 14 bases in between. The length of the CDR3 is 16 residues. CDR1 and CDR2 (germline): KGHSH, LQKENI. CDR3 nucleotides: TGTGCCAGCTCACCAAGGGGGGGCCGGGTCACAGATACGCAGTATTTT. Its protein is CASSPRGGRVTDTQYF.